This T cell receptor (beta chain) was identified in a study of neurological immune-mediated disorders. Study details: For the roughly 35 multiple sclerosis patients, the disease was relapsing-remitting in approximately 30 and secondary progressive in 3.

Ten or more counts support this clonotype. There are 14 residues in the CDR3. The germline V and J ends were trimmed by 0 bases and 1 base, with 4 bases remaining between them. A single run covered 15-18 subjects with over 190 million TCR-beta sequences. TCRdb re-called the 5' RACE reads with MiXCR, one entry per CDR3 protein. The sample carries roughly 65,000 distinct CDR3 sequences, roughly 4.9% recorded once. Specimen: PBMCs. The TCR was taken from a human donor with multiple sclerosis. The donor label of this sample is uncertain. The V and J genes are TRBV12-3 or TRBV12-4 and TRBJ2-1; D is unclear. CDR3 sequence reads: CASSLAQSYNEQFF. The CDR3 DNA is TGTGCCAGCAGTTTAGCCCAATCCTACAATGAGCAGTTCTTC.